This T cell receptor (beta chain) was documented in a study of blood T cells in healthy people across ages. The CDR3 length is 16 residues. Germline CDR1 MNHEY, CDR2 SVGAGI. Trimming left V 0 bases short and J 4 bases short, with 15 bases between. A second PCR of 7 to 11 cycles used a sample-barcoded 5' primer and a J-beta primer mix. TCRdb recomputed calls from the 5' RACE reads with MiXCR, one row per CDR3 protein. Of roughly 1,800,000 distinct CDR3 sequences listed, around 50% are singletons. This rearrangement joins TRBV6-5 to TRBJ1-2; no firm D call. Sequenced sample: blood. This TCR was recovered from a woman in her 40s in good health. This CDR3 is CASSYSRAGLSYGYTF. The CDR3 region has the DNA TGTGCCAGCAGTTACTCTCGTGCGGGTTTGTCCTATGGCTACACCTTC.